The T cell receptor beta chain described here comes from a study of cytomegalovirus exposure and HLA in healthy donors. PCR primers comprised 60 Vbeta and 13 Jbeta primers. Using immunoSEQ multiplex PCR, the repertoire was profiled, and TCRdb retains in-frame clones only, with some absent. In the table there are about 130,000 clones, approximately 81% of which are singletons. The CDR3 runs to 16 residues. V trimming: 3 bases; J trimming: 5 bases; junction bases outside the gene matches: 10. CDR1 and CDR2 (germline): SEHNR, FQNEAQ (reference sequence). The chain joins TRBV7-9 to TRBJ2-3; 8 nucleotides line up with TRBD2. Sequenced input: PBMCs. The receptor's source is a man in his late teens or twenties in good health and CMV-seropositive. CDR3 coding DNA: TGTGCCAGCAGCTTGCTTATGGCGGGGGGATTAGATACGCAGTATTTT. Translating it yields CASSLLMAGGLDTQYF.